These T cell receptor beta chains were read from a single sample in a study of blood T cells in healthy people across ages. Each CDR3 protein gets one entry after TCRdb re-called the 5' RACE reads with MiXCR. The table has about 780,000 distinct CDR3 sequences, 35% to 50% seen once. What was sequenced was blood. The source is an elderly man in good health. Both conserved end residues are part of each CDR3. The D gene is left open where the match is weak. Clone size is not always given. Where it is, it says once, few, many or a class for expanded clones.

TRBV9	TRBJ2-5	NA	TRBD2	TGTGCCAGCAGCGCGGGGGTAGGGACTACTGAGCAGTACTTC	CASSAGVGTTEQYF
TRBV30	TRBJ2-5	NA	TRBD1	TGTGCCTGGAGTTCCGGGACAGGGTACGAGACCCAGTACTTC	CAWSSGTGYETQYF
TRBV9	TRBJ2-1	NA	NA	TGTGCCAGCAGCGTAGCCCCTAGACGGGTTAGTAGTGAGCAGTTCTTC	CASSVAPRRVSSEQFF
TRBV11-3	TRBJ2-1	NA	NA	TGTGCCAGCACCAAATTTGGGGGCTCCTACAATGAGCAGTTCTTC	CASTKFGGSYNEQFF
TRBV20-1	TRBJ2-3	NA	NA	TGCAGTGCTAGAGACTTCCTGGGCACAGATACGCAGTATTTT	CSARDFLGTDTQYF
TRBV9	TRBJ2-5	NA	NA	TGTACCAGCAGCGTAGTCGGGGGCAAAGAGACCCAGTACTTC	CTSSVVGGKETQYF
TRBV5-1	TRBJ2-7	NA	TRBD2	TGCGCCAGCAAAGCGGTAGCGGGAGTTGTCGAGCAGTACTTC	CASKAVAGVVEQYF
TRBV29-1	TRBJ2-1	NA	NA	TGCAGCACCCGAGAGAATAAGCAGTTCTTC	CSTRENKQFF
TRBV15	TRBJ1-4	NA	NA	TGTGCCACCAGCAGAGTACTAGGCCGGACCTCAACTAATGAAAAACTGTTTTTT	CATSRVLGRTSTNEKLFF
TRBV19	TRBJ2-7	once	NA	TGTGCCAGTAGCCCGGACCGGGCCAAGGGCGGCGAGCAGTACTTC	CASSPDRAKGGEQYF
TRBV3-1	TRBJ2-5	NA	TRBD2	TGTGCCAGCAGCCAAGGGACTAGTTGGCGTGAGCAGTACTTC	CASSQGTSWREQYF
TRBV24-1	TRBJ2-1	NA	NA	TGTGCCACCAGTTATAGCGGCTACGCGGGCAATGAGCAGTTCTTC	CATSYSGYAGNEQFF
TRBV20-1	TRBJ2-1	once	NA	TGCAGTGCTGACCCTATGAGGGACTCCTACAATGAGCAGTTCTTC	CSADPMRDSYNEQFF
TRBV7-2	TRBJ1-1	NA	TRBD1	TGTGCCAGCAGCCCAATCTACAGGGGCACTGAAGCTTTCTTT	CASSPIYRGTEAFF